Sequencing of this T cell receptor (beta chain) was carried out in a study of blood T cell repertoires in COVID-19. Study context: COVID-19 samples collected from the United States, Italy and Spain covered acute and convalescent phases. PBMCs, B-cell-depleted T cells, or T cells were the source of the cDNA or gDNA that made up the material.

Losses at the gene ends were 7 bases for V and 6 bases for J; bases not matched to a gene: 5. CDR3 length: 11 residues. CDR1 SQVTM and CDR2 ANQGSEA come from the germline V gene. TCRdb's table, derived via immunoSEQ multiplex PCR, lists solely in-frame clones and lacks some. The table includes roughly 360,000 clones, over 75% detected once. This clone was seen more than once but under ten times. Self-reported history from a screening survey and questionnaire set each donor's cohort. This clonotype was obtained from a woman aged 30 to 39 with acute COVID-19. The chain is built from TRBV29-1 and TRBJ1-2; TRBD1 aligns across 7 bases. Sequencing input: PBMCs or T cells enriched from blood (not recorded which). The CDR3 sequence: CSARQGNGYTF. CDR3 bases: TGCAGCGCCAGACAGGGTAATGGCTACACCTTC.